This TCR beta chain was sequenced during a study of CD4 T cells in relation to SARS-CoV-2 and coronaviruses. The data were produced by immunoSEQ multiplex PCR, yet TCRdb's version contains in-frame clones alone and is incomplete. The sample holds roughly 71,000 clones, around 87% seen once. CD4+ T cells from unexposed donors were obtained before the COVID-19 pandemic (2011-2018). Germline V lookup: CDR1 MDHEN, CDR2 SYDVKM. There are 14 residues in the CDR3. V was trimmed by 7 bases and J by 4 bases, leaving 16 bases between them. V and J are TRBV28 and TRBJ1-2; D ambiguous. Material: memory CD4+ T cells from PBMCs. The clonotype originates from a human donor in good health. The CDR3 DNA is TGTGCCAGCACCGGGGAAGGGCGGCTCTATGGCTACACCTTC. Translation: CASTGEGRLYGYTF.